The T cell receptor beta chain described here comes from a study of blood T cell repertoires in COVID-19. Germline values: CDR1 LGHDT, CDR2 YNNKEL (reference sequence). V gave up 0 bases and J gave up 4 bases, with 15 bases separating them. The CDR3 is 16 amino acids. Using immunoSEQ multiplex PCR, the repertoire was profiled, and TCRdb retains in-frame clones only, with some absent. The sample lists under 150,000 clones; more than 70% were seen once. The origin of this receptor is a man between 65 and 85 years old with acute or convalescent COVID-19. The chain joins TRBV3-1 (or the pseudogene TRBV3-2) to TRBJ1-2; weak D call: TRBD1 (6 bases). The sequencing sample was made of peripheral blood. CDR3 bases: TGTGCCAGCAGCCAAGACAGGGGTCTCCTATCCTATGGCTACACCTTC. This gives the protein CASSQDRGLLSYGYTF.